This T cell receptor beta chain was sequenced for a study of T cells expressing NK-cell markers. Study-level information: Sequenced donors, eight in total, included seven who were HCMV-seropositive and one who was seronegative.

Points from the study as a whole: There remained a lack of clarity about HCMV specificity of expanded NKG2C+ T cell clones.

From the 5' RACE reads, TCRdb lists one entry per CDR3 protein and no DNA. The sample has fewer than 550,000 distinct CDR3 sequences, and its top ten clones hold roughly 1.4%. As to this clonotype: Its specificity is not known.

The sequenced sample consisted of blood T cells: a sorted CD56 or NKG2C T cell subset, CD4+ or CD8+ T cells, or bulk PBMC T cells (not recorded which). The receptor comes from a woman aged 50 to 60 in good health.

CDR3: CASSRQSTGELFF. The V call is TRBV13, the J call TRBJ2-2. This CDR3 comprises 13 residues. The germline gives CDR1 PRHDT, CDR2 FYEKMQ (reference sequence).